One and the same sample provided the 26 T cell receptor beta chains below, sequenced in a study of CD8 T cells in Susac syndrome. RNA, at about 0.45 to 1 ug, was reverse transcribed with random hexamers. TCRdb re-called the immunoSEQ multiplex PCR reads through MiXCR, storing one row per CDR3 protein. The sample carries about 160,000 distinct CDR3 sequences, around 94% recorded once. The sample consisted of CD4+ T cells from PBMCs. These receptors were obtained from a human donor with multiple sclerosis.

The chain joins TRBV3-1 to TRBJ2-7; possibly TRBD1 or TRBD2 for D (5 bases each). This CDR3 contains 15 residues. The germline V and J ends were trimmed by 2 bases and 3 bases, with 14 bases remaining between them. Germline V gene lookup returns CDR1 LGHDT and CDR2 YNNKEL (reference sequence). The CDR3 here is CASSQTLGAYYEQYF. The DNA for the CDR3 is TGTGCCAGCAGCCAAACGCTCGGGGCCTACTACGAGCAGTACTTC.

V and J are TRBV10-3 and TRBJ2-1, with TRBD1 matching 9 bases. The CDR3 totals 13 residues. V lost 7 bases to trimming and J lost 9 bases; unmatched junction nucleotides: 7. Germline CDR1 and CDR2: ENHRY and SYGVKD. For the CDR3, the DNA is TGTGCCATCACCGAACAGGGGGCGGGTGAGCAGTTCTTC. This sequence encodes CAITEQGAGEQFF.

This chain connects TRBV30 to TRBJ1-2, with D uncertain. CDR3 size: 11 residues. CDR1 GTSNPN and CDR2 SVGIG come from the germline V gene (reference sequence). V gave up 2 bases and J gave up 4 bases, with 5 bases separating them. The CDR3 nucleotides read TGTGCCTGGAGTATTAGCTATGGCTACACCTTC. The encoded protein is CAWSISYGYTF.

V and J are TRBV2 and TRBJ2-2; the match to TRBD1 covers 9 bases. V shed 4 bases, J shed 1 base, and the junction held 1 base outside the gene matches. Germline CDR1 SNHLY, CDR2 FYNNEI. The CDR3 loop spans 15 amino acids. The CDR3 DNA reads TGTGCCAGCAGTGTGGACAGGGGGAACACCGGGGAGCTGTTTTTT. Its translation: CASSVDRGNTGELFF.

The chain links TRBV12-3 or TRBV12-4 to TRBJ1-2; no clear D. V was shortened by 5 bases and J by 5 bases, with 15 bases between the two germline ends. The CDR3 runs to 14 residues. The CDR3 reads CASSLEGGSYGYTF. The CDR3 coding sequence is TGTGCCAGCAGTCTCGAAGGAGGGAGTTATGGCTACACCTTC.

The chain is built from TRBV28 and TRBJ2-5; D may be TRBD1 (6 bases). Germline CDR1 is MDHEN and CDR2 is SYDVKM. This CDR3 is 14 amino acids long. V lost 7 bases, J lost 5 bases, and 17 bases lay in between. The CDR3 protein is CASNLQGPRETQYF. The CDR3 nucleotides are TGTGCCAGCAACCTACAGGGCCCACGGGAGACCCAGTACTTC.

The chain links TRBV29-1 to TRBJ1-5, with a tentative D call TRBD1 (6 bases). CDR3 length: 13 amino acids. The germline gives CDR1 SQVTM, CDR2 ANQGSEA. V lost 6 bases, J lost 2 bases, and 11 bases lay in between. The CDR3 nucleotides read TGCAGCGTCCCGTCAGGGGGCAATCAGCCCCAGCATTTT. This codes for CSVPSGGNQPQHF.

The rearrangement uses TRBV12-3 or TRBV12-4 and TRBJ2-2, with D perhaps TRBD1 (6 bases). V shed 7 bases and J shed 6 bases, with 15 bases lying between them. CDR3 length: 14 amino acids. CDR3 protein: CASKFRDIPGELFF. The CDR3 nucleotides are TGTGCCAGCAAGTTCAGGGACATCCCCGGGGAGCTGTTTTTT.

The chain has TRBV20-1 and TRBJ2-5; no reliable D call. The CDR3 has 13 amino acids. The V and J ends lost 1 base and 3 bases respectively, with 9 bases between them. Germline V lookup: CDR1 DFQATT, CDR2 SNEGSKA (reference sequence). The CDR3 protein is CSARVGSEETQYF. The CDR3 region has the DNA TGCAGTGCTAGAGTAGGGTCCGAAGAGACCCAGTACTTC.

This chain links TRBV12-3 or TRBV12-4 with TRBJ1-1, with D possibly matching TRBD1 (6 bases). V was pared by 1 base and J by 10 bases, with 10 bases between. CDR3 size: 12 residues. CDR3 amino acids: CASSLDRRGAFF. CDR3 DNA: TGTGCCAGCAGTTTAGATCGCAGGGGAGCTTTCTTT.

This clonotype was seen only once. This chain links TRBV10-3 with TRBJ2-7; D is perhaps TRBD1 or TRBD2 (5 bases each). The CDR3 extends over 16 amino acids. Germline V lookup: CDR1 ENHRY, CDR2 SYGVKD. Trimming stripped 6 bases from V and 0 bases from J, with 18 bases between. The CDR3 spells CAISLGHGTSSYEQYF. CDR3 sequence (DNA): TGTGCCATCAGCTTAGGGCACGGGACCAGCTCCTACGAGCAGTACTTC.

This chain uses TRBV28 with TRBJ1-1; TRBD1 agrees at 10 bases. After removal of 8 bases from V and 12 bases from J, the junction contained 12 bases not matched to a gene. The CDR3 covers 13 residues. Germline V gene data show CDR1 as MDHEN and CDR2 as SYDVKM. The CDR3: CASRPWTGGRTFF. CDR3 nucleotides: TGTGCCAGCCGCCCCTGGACAGGGGGTAGAACTTTCTTT. The whole variable domain, remainder taken from reference TRBV28 and TRBJ1-1, is DVKVTQSSRYLVKRTGEKVFLECVQDMDHENMFWYRQDPGLGLRLIYFSYDVKMKEKGDIPEGYSVSREKKERFSLILESASTNQTSMYLCASRPWTGGRTFFGQGTRLTVV.

V usage is TRBV30 and J usage is TRBJ2-7, with TRBD2 as a possible D gene (6 bases). Germline V gene data show CDR1 as GTSNPN and CDR2 as SVGIG (reference sequence). There are 12 residues in the CDR3. The CDR3: CATGGRGGEQYF. In nucleotides, the CDR3 is TGTGCTACCGGTGGAAGGGGAGGCGAGCAGTACTTC.

The genes are TRBV2 and TRBJ1-4, with no clear D. V was shortened by 2 bases and J by 7 bases, with 17 bases between the two germline ends. The CDR3 has 16 residues. Germline lookup yields CDR1 SNHLY and CDR2 FYNNEI. The CDR3 protein is CASSELGLGIGEKLFF. The CDR3 DNA follows: TGTGCCAGCAGTGAATTAGGCCTCGGCATTGGTGAAAAACTGTTTTTT.

The sample holds one count of this clonotype. The chain carries TRBV4-3 and TRBJ2-4, with D tentatively TRBD1 or TRBD2 (6 bases each). Trimming took off 2 bases at V and 8 bases at J, with 10 bases between the two ends. The CDR3 is 13 residues long. The germline CDR1 and CDR2 sequences are LGHNA and YSLEER. The chain's CDR3 is CASSQNREDIQYF. In nucleotides, the CDR3 is TGCGCCAGCAGCCAAAACAGGGAGGACATTCAGTACTTC.

The CDR3 loop reads CASSPPSGGKYNEQFF. CDR3 DNA: TGTGCCAGCTCACCACCGTCGGGGGGGAAATACAATGAGCAGTTCTTC. The chain combines TRBV18 with TRBJ2-1, with 8 bases matching TRBD2. The trim removed 0 bases at V and 4 bases at J, leaving 5 bases unmatched. The CDR3 spans 16 residues. Germline V lookup: CDR1 KGHSH, CDR2 LQKENI. Complete variable domain (other parts from reference TRBV18 and TRBJ2-1): NAGVMQNPRHLVRRRGQEARLRCSPMKGHSHVYWYRQLPEEGLKFMVYLQKENIIDESGMPKERFSAEFPKEGPSILRIQQVVRGDSAAYFCASSPPSGGKYNEQFFGPGTRLTVL.

The J gene is TRBJ1-5, the V gene TRBV20-1; 7 bases are a match to TRBD1. V lost 3 bases and J lost 4; bases outside the gene matches: 12. The germline V gene encodes CDR1 DFQATT and CDR2 SNEGSKA (reference sequence). This CDR3 comprises 16 residues. CDR3 sequence (DNA): TGCAGTGCTAGCGACTCGGGACAGCCGGGTAATCAGCCCCAGCATTTT. It translates to CSASDSGQPGNQPQHF.

CDR3 residues: CATSRVRDISTDTQYF. CDR3 nucleotide sequence: TGTGCCACCAGCAGAGTCCGGGACATCAGCACAGATACGCAGTATTTT. This sequence joins TRBV15 and TRBJ2-3, with a possible D match to TRBD1 (6 bases). Germline lookup yields CDR1 LNHNV and CDR2 YYDKDF (reference sequence). Between the trimmed V and J ends, which lost 1 base and 0 bases, there was a span of 11 bases. CDR3 length: 16 residues.

J is TRBJ2-7 and V is TRBV28, with TRBD2 matching 7 bases. The CDR3 contains 14 residues. J lost 2 bases, V lost 6 bases, and 7 bases had no gene match. CDR1 and CDR2 (germline): MDHEN, SYDVKM. DNA for the CDR3: TGTGCCAGCAGATTAGCGGGCTCTACCTACGAGCAGTACTTC. Protein sequence: CASRLAGSTYEQYF.

The chain joins TRBV27 to TRBJ1-2, with D unclear. Trimming left V 5 bases short and J 5 bases short, with 15 bases between. Looked up from germline, CDR1 is MNHEY and CDR2 is SMNVEV (reference sequence). This CDR3 is 14 amino acids long. The DNA of the CDR3 is TGTGCCAGCAGTGGTAGGGCAGCCCCGTATGGCTACACCTTC. As protein: CASSGRAAPYGYTF.

The chain combines TRBV7-9 with TRBJ2-1, with D unclear. V gave up 0 bases and J gave up 6 bases, with 9 bases separating them. CDR1 and CDR2 (germline): SEHNR, FQNEAQ (reference sequence). The CDR3 has 14 residues. In nucleotides, the CDR3 is TGTGCCAGCAGCTTAGCACAGAAAGGCAATGAGCAGTTCTTC. Translation: CASSLAQKGNEQFF.

V gene TRBV12-3 or TRBV12-4 combines with J gene TRBJ2-1; 10 bases map to TRBD2. V lost 8 bases, J lost 7 bases, and 11 bases stayed unmatched. This CDR3 is built from 15 residues. The CDR3 DNA reads TGTGCCAGCTCGTTGCTAGCGGGAGTTACGAATGAGCAGTTCTTC. It specifies CASSLLAGVTNEQFF.

The CDR3 sequence: CASSGSGHRVTEAFF. The CDR3, as DNA: TGTGCCAGCAGTGGATCGGGTCACAGGGTCACTGAAGCTTTCTTT. The chain is built from TRBV2 and TRBJ1-1; TRBD1 is a possible D gene (6 bases). Germline loops: CDR1 SNHLY, CDR2 FYNNEI. The length of the CDR3 is 15 residues. Trimming left V 4 bases short and J 4 bases short, with 16 bases between.

V is TRBV30 and J is TRBJ2-6, with D unclear. The CDR3 has 14 amino acids. Germline V gene data show CDR1 as GTSNPN and CDR2 as SVGIG (reference sequence). V lost 2 bases, J lost 0 bases, and 5 bases lay in between. CDR3 protein: CAWSMDSGANVLTF. CDR3 DNA sequence: TGTGCCTGGAGTATGGACTCTGGGGCCAACGTCCTGACTTTC.

The chain joins TRBV28 to TRBJ2-1, with D tentatively TRBD2 (5 bases). V was cut by 2 bases and J by 1 base, with 15 bases left in between. The CDR3 runs to 17 residues. Germline CDR1 MDHEN, CDR2 SYDVKM. This CDR3 is CASSLRDWRASYNEQFF. The CDR3 DNA sequence: TGTGCCAGCAGTTTACGGGATTGGCGGGCTTCCTACAATGAGCAGTTCTTC.

The chain uses TRBV20-1 and TRBJ1-2, with unresolved D. V was clipped by 5 bases and J by 7 bases, with 14 bases between them. Germline-derived CDR1 and CDR2 are DFQATT and SNEGSKA (reference sequence). The CDR3 loop spans 12 amino acids. CDR3 region: CSAPRGRSGYTF. The CDR3 DNA reads TGCAGTGCTCCCCGCGGCAGGTCTGGCTACACCTTC.